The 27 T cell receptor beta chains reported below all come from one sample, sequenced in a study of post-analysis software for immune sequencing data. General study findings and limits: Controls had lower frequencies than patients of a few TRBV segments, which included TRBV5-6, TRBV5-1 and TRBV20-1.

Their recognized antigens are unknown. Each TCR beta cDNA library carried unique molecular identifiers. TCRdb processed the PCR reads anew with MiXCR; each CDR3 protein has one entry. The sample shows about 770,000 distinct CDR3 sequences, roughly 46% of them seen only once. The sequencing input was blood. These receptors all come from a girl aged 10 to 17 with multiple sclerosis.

The CDR3 DNA is TGCAGTGCTTGGACTAGCGGGGCGTACAATGAGCAGTTCTTC. Translating gives CSAWTSGAYNEQFF. The V gene is TRBV20-1, the J gene TRBJ2-1, with TRBD2 identical over 12 bases. The CDR3 length is 14 residues. J was trimmed by 4 bases and V by 5 bases; bases with no gene match: 3. Per the germline V gene, CDR1 is DFQATT and CDR2 is SNEGSKA (reference sequence).

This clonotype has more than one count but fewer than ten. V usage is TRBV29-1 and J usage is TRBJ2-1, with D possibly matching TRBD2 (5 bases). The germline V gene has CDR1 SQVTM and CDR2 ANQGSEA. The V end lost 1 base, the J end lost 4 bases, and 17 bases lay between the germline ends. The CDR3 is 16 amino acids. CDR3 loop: CSVEGTPTIVYNEQFF. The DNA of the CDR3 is TGCAGCGTTGAAGGGACTCCTACCATCGTGTACAATGAGCAGTTCTTC.

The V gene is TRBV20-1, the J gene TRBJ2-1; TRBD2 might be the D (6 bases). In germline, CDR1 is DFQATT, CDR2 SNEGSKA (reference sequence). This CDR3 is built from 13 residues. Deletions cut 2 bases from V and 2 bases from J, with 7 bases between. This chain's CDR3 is CSARWGAYNEQFF. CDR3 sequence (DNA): TGCAGTGCTAGATGGGGGGCCTACAATGAGCAGTTCTTC.

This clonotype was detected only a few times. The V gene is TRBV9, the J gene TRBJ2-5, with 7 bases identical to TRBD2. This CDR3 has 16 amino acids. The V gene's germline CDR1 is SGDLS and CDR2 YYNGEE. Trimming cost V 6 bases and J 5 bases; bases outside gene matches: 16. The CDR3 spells CASTLSGGSGGETQYF. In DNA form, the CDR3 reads TGTGCCAGCACCTTGTCCGGCGGGAGTGGGGGGGAGACCCAGTACTTC.

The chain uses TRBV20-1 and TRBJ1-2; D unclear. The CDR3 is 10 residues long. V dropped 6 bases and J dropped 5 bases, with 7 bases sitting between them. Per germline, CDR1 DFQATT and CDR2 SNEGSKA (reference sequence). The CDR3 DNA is TGCAGTGCGACAAATTATGGCTACACCTTC. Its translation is CSATNYGYTF.

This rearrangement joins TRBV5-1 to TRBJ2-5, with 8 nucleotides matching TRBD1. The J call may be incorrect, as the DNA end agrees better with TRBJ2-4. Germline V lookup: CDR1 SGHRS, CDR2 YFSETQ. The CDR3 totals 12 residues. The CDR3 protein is CASSDRGNIQYF. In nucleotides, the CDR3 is TGCGCCAGCAGCGACAGGGGAAACATTCAGTACTTC.

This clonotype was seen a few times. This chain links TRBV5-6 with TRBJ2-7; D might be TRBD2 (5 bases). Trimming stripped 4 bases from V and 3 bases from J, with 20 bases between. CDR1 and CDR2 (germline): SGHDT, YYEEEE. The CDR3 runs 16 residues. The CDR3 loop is CASSPRSTLDYYEQYF. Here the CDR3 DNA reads TGTGCCAGCAGCCCGCGGTCAACTCTTGACTACTACGAGCAGTACTTC. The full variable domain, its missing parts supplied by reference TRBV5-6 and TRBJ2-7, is DAGVTQSPTHLIKTRGQQVTLRCSPKSGHDTVSWYQQALGQGPQFIFQYYEEEERQRGNFPDRFSGHQFPNYSSELNVNALLLGDSALYLCASSPRSTLDYYEQYFGPGTRLTVT.

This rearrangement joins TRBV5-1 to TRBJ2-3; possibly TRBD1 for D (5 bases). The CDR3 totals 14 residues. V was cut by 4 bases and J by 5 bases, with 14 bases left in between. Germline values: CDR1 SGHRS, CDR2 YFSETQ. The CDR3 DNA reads TGCGCCAGCAGCCTTTGGCAGGGTCAAGATACGCAGTATTTT. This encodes CASSLWQGQDTQYF.

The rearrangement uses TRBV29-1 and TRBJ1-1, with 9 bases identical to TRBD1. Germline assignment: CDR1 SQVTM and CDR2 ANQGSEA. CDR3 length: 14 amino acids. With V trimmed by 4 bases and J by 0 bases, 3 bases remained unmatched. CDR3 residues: CSVGTGDLNTEAFF. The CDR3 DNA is TGCAGCGTTGGGACAGGGGACTTGAACACTGAAGCTTTCTTT.

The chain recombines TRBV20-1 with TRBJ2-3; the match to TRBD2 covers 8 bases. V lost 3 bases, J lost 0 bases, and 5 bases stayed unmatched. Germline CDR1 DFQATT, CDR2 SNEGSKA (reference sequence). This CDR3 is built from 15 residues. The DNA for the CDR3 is TGCAGTGCTAGTGAACTAGCGGCTAGCACAGATACGCAGTATTTT. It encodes CSASELAASTDTQYF.

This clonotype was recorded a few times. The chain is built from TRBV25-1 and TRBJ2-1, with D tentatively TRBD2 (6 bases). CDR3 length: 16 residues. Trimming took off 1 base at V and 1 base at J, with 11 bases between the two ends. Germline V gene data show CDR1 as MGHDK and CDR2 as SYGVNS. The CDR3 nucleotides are TGTGCCAGCAGTGAATTAACTAGCAGATCCTACAATGAGCAGTTCTTC. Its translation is CASSELTSRSYNEQFF. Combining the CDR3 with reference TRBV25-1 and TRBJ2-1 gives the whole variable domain EADIYQTPRYLVIGTGKKITLECSQTMGHDKMYWYQQDPGMELHLIHYSYGVNSTEKGDLSSESTVSRIRTEHFPLTLESARPSHTSQYLCASSELTSRSYNEQFFGPGTRLTVL.

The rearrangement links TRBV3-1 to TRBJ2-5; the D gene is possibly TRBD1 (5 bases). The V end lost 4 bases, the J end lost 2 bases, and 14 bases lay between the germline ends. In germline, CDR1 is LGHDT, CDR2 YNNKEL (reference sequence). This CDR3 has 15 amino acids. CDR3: CASSRRTTTQETQYF. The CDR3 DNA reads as TGTGCCAGCAGCCGAAGGACAACCACGCAAGAGACCCAGTACTTC.

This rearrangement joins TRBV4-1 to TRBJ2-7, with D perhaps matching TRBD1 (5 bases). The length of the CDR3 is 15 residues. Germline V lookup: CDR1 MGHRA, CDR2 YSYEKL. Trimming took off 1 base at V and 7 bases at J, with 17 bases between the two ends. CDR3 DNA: TGCGCCAGCAGCCAAGCCCAGGGTCCCCTCGTGGAGCAGTACTTC. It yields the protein CASSQAQGPLVEQYF.

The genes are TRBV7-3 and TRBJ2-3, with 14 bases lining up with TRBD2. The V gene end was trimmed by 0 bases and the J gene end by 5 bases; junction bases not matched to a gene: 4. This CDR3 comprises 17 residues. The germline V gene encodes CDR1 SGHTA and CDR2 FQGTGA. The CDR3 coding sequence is TGTGCCAGCAGCTTAACGGGACTAGCGGGAGCGGAAGATACGCAGTATTTT. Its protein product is CASSLTGLAGAEDTQYF.

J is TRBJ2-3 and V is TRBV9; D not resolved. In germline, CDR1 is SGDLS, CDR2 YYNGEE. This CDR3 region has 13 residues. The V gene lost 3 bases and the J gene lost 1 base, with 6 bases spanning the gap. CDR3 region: CASSEGRTDTQYF. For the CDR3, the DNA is TGTGCCAGCAGCGAAGGTCGCACAGATACGCAGTATTTT. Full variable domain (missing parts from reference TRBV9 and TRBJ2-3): DSGVTQTPKHLITATGQRVTLRCSPRSGDLSVYWYQQSLDQGLQFLIQYYNGEERAKGNILERFSAQQFPDLHSELNLSSLELGDSALYFCASSEGRTDTQYFGPGTRLTVL.

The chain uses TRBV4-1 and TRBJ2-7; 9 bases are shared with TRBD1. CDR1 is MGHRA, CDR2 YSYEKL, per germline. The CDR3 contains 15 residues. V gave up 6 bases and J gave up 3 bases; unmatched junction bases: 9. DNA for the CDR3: TGCGCCAGCAGGAAGCAAACAGGGGGCGGCTACGAGCAGTACTTC. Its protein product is CASRKQTGGGYEQYF.

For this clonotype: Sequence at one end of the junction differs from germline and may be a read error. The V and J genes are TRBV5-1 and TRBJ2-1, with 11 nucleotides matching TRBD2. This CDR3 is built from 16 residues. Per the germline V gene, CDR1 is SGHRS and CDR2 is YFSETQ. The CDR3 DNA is TGCGCCAGCAGCTTGAAGCGGACTAGCGGGCTCAATGAGCGGTTCTTC. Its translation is CASSLKRTSGLNERFF.

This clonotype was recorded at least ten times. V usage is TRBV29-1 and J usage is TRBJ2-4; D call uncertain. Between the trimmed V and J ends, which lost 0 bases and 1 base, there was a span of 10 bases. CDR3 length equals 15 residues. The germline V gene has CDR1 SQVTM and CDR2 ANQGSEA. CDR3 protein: CSVEDPRSAKNIQYF. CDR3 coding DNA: TGCAGCGTTGAAGATCCGAGGTCGGCCAAAAACATTCAGTACTTC.

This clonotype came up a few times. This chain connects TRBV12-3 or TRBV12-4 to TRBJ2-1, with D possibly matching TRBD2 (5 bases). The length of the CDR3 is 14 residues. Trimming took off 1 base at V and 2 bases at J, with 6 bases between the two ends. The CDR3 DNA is TGTGCCAGCAGTTTAGGGCGGGCCTACAATGAGCAGTTCTTC. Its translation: CASSLGRAYNEQFF.

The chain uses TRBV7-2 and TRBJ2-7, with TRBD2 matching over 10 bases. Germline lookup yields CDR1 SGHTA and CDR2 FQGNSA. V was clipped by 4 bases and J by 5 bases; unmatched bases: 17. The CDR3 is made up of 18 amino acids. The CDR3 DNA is TGTGCCAGCAGCTCCCTAGGCCTAGCGGGAGTTAAGCCCCACGAGCAGTACTTC. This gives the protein CASSSLGLAGVKPHEQYF.

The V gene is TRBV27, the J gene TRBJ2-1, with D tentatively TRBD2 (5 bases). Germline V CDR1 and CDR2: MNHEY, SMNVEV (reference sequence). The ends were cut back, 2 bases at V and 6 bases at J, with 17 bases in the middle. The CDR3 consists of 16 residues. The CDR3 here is CASSLGRGQLGNEQFF. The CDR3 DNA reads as TGTGCCAGCAGTTTAGGTCGGGGTCAGCTAGGCAATGAGCAGTTCTTC.

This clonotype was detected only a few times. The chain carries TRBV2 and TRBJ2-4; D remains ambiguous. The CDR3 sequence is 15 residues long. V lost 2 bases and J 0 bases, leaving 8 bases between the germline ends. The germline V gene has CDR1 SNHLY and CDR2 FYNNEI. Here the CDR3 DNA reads TGTGCCAGCAGTGAAAGACTTCTAGCCAAAAACATTCAGTACTTC. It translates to CASSERLLAKNIQYF. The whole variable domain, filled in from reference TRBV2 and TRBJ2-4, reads EPEVTQTPSHQVTQMGQEVILRCVPISNHLYFYWYRQILGQKVEFLVSFYNNEISEKSEIFDDQFSVERPDGSNFTLKIRSTKLEDSAMYFCASSERLLAKNIQYFGAGTRLSVL.

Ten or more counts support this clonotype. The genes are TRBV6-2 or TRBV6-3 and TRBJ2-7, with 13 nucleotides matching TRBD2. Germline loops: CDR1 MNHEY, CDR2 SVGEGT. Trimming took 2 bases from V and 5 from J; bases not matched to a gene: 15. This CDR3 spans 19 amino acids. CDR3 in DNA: TGTGCCAGCAGTTACCCGCGGGAGGTGGGACTAGCGGGAAGCGACGAGCAGTACTTC. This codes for CASSYPREVGLAGSDEQYF.

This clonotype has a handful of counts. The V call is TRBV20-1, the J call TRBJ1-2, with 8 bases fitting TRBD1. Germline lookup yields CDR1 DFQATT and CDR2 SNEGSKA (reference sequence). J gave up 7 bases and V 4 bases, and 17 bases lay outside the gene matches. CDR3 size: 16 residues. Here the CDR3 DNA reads TGCAGTGCTATTGATCCTCAGGGGGCGCAGATATTTGGCTACACCTTC. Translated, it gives CSAIDPQGAQIFGYTF.

The CDR3 loop reads CASRVRPGPYNEQFF. Here the CDR3 DNA reads TGTGCCAGCAGAGTTCGACCGGGACCGTACAATGAGCAGTTCTTC. The chain uses TRBV12-3 or TRBV12-4 and TRBJ2-1; D could derive from TRBD1 or TRBD2 (5 bases each). This CDR3 region has 15 residues. V was cut by 6 bases and J by 4 bases, with 16 bases left in between.

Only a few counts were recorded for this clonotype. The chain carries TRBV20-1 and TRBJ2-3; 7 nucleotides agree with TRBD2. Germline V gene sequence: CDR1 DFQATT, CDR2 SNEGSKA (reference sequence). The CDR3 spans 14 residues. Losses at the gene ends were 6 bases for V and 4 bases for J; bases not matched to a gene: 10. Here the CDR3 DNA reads TGCAGTGCCCAAACGGGAGGCGGCTCAGATACGCAGTATTTT. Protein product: CSAQTGGGSDTQYF.

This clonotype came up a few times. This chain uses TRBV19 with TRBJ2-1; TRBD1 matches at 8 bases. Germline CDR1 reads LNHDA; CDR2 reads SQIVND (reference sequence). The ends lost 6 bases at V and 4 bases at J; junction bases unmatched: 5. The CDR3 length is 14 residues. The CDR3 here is CASRQDRAYNEQFF. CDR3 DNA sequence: TGTGCCAGTAGACAGGACAGGGCTTACAATGAGCAGTTCTTC. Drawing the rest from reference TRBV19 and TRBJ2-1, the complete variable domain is DGGITQSPKYLFRKEGQNVTLSCEQNLNHDAMYWYRQDPGQGLRLIYYSQIVNDFQKGDIAEGYSVSREKKESFPLTVTSAQKNPTAFYLCASRQDRAYNEQFFGPGTRLTVL.